This T cell receptor (beta chain) was retrieved from a study of T cells after yellow fever vaccination. V lost 3 bases to trimming and J lost 7 bases; unmatched junction nucleotides: 8. Germline CDR1 LGHNA, CDR2 YSLEER. The CDR3 length is 16 residues. A universal primer site and UMIs were added as TCR cDNA was made by 5'RACE template switching. TCRdb re-called the 5' RACE reads through MiXCR, storing one row per CDR3 protein. The sample carries a few hundred thousand distinct CDR3 sequences, 11% recorded once. The sequence came from a man between 18 and 29 years old who received the YFV17D yellow fever vaccine. The J gene is TRBJ2-1, the V gene TRBV4-3; TRBD1 aligns across 11 bases. The sample was PBMCs, taken on the day of the first yellow fever vaccination. CDR3 residues: CASSQRTGGAWNEQFF. The CDR3 DNA is TGCGCCAGCAGCCAGAGGACAGGGGGCGCCTGGAATGAGCAGTTCTTC.